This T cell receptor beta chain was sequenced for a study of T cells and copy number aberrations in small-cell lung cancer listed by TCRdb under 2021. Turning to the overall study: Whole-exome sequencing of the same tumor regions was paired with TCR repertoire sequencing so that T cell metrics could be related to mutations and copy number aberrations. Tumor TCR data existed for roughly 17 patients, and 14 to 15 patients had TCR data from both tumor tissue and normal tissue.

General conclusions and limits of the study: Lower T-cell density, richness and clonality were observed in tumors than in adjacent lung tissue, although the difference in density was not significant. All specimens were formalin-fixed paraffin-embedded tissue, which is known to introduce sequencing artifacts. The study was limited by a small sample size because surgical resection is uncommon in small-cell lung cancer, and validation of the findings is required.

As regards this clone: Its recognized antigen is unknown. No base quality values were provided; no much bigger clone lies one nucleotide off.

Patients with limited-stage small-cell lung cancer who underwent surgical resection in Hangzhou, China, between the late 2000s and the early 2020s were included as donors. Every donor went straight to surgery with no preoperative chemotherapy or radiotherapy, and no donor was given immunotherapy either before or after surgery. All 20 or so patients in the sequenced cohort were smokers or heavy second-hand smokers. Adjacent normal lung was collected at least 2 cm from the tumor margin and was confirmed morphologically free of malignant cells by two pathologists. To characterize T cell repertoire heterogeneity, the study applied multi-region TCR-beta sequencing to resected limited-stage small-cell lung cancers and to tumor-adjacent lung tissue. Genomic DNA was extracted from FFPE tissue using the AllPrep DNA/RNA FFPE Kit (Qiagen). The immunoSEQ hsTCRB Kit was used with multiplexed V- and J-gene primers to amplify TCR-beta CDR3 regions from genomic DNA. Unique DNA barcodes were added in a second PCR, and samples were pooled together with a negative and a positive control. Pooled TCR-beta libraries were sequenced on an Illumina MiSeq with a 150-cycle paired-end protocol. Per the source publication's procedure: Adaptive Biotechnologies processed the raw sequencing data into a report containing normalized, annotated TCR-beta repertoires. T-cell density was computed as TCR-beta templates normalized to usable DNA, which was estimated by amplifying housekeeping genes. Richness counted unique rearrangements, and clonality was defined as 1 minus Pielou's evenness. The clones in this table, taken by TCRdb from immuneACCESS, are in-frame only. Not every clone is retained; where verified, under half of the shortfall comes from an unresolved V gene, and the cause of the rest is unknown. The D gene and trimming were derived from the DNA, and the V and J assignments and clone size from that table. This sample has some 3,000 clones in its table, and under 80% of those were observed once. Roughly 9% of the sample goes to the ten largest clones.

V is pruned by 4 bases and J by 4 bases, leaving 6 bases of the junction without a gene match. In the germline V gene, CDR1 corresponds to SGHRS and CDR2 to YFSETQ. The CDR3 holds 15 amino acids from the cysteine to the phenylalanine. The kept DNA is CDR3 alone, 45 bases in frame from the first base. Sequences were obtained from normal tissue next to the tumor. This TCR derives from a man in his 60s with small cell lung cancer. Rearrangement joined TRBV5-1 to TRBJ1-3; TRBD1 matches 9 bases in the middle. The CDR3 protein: CASSQATGGGNTIYF. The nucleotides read TGCGCCAGCAGCCAAGCGACAGGGGGAGGAAACACCATATATTTT.